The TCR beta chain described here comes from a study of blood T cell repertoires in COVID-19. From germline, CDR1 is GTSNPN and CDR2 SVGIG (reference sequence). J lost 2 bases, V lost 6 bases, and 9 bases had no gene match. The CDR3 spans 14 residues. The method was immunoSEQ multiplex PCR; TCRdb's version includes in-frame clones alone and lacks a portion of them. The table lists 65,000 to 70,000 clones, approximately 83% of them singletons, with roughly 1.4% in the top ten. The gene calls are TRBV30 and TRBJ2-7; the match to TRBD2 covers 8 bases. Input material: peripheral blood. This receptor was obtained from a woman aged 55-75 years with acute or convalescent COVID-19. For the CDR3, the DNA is TGTGCCTGTCCCACTAGCGGCACGACCTACGAGCAGTACTTC. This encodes CACPTSGTTYEQYF. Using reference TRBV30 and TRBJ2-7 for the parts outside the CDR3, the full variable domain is SQTIHQWPATLVQPVGSPLSLECTVEGTSNPNLYWYRQAAGRGLQLLFYSVGIGQISSEVPQNLSASRPQDRQFILSSKKLLLSDSGFYLCACPTSGTTYEQYFGPGTRLTVT.